This T cell receptor beta chain was found in a study of blood T cell repertoires in COVID-19. Study-level background: From the United States, Italy and Spain came samples of acute and convalescent COVID-19. Nucleic acid was either cDNA or gDNA, and it came from T cells, B-cell-depleted T cells, or PBMCs.

Participant-given clinical history determined each cohort assignment. Original handling: How many nucleated cells were present was estimated from reference gene primer amplification. Produced via immunoSEQ multiplex PCR; TCRdb's table is partial and in-frame only. That table is the source of V, J and clone size, and D and trimming were worked out from the DNA. The sample has 300,000 to 500,000 clones, approximately 87% seen once. Looked up from germline, CDR1 is LNHNV and CDR2 is YYDKDF (reference sequence). The CDR3 spans 15 residues. The germline V and J ends were trimmed by 1 base and 1 base, with 7 bases remaining between them.

V is TRBV15 and J is TRBJ2-2, with a tentative D call TRBD2 (6 bases). The sequence was collected from a woman in her 30s with acute COVID-19. Sequencing was performed on PBMCs or T cells enriched from blood (not recorded which). CDR3 in amino acids: CATSRGAGNTGELFF. In nucleotides, the CDR3 is TGTGCCACCAGCAGAGGAGCGGGGAACACCGGGGAGCTGTTTTTT. Complete variable domain (other parts from reference TRBV15 and TRBJ2-2): DAMVIQNPRYQVTQFGKPVTLSCSQTLNHNVMYWYQQKSSQAPKLLFHYYDKDFNNEADTPDNFQSRRPNTSFCFLDIRSPGLGDTAMYLCATSRGAGNTGELFFGEGSRLTVL.